This T cell receptor (beta chain) was profiled in a study of T cells in Graves' hyperthyroidism and ophthalmopathy. Study background: At the time of initial diagnosis and before any treatment, peripheral blood was collected.

This clonotype has a count of ten or more. CDR3 length: 13 residues. CDR1 and CDR2 (germline): SEHNR, FQNEAQ (reference sequence). Between the trimmed V and J ends, which lost 2 bases and 6 bases, there was a span of 10 bases. Amplified regions were TCR beta CDR3 sequences from RNA transcripts. Using the HTBI primer set, a first-round RT-PCR was run on the TCR CDR3. TCRdb re-called the multiplex PCR reads through MiXCR, storing one row per CDR3 protein. The sample carries about 840,000 distinct CDR3 sequences, 35% to 40% recorded once. Uncontrolled infection, other autoimmune disease, pregnancy or lactation barred patients from enrollment.

The source is a man aged 18 to 29 with Graves' hyperthyroidism. The sequencing input was blood. The gene calls are TRBV7-9 and TRBJ1-1; D not resolved. CDR3 DNA sequence: TGTGCCAGCAGCTTAAATACACTCGCTGAAGCTTTCTTT. Its protein product is CASSLNTLAEAFF.